Below, 9 T cell receptor beta chains from the same sample are listed, as sequenced in a study of cytomegalovirus exposure and HLA in healthy donors listed by TCRdb under 2017. Receptor libraries were prepared by the immunoSEQ multiplex PCR assay. For the multiplex PCR, a mixture combining 60 forward primers for TCR Vbeta segments and 13 reverse primers for TCR Jbeta segments was used. Entries here come from immuneACCESS through TCRdb and include only in-frame sequences with V and J called. Some clones fail to appear in such tables; in the studies checked, an unresolved V gene covers under half of the shortfall, and the cause of the remainder is unknown. In all, the sample holds some 130,000 clones, and approximately 60% of those were seen once. 1.5% to 2% of the sample is taken by the ten largest. The sample consisted of PBMCs. All receptors derive from a human donor in good health.

This clone was recorded a few times. V is TRBV2 and J is TRBJ2-1, with 11 nucleotides matching TRBD2. This CDR3 region has 16 residues. The V gene end was trimmed by 3 bases and the J gene end by 9 bases; junction bases not matched to a gene: 10. Looked up from germline, CDR1 is SNHLY and CDR2 is FYNNEI. The CDR3 sequence is CASSDPASGRIGEQFF. CDR3 DNA sequence: TGTGCCAGCAGTGACCCGGCTAGCGGGAGGATTGGTGAGCAGTTCTTC.

V and J are TRBV10-3 and TRBJ2-7, with 11 positions matching TRBD1. V lost 3 bases and J lost 4; bases outside the gene matches: 11. Germline V gives CDR1 ENHRY, CDR2 SYGVKD. The CDR3 contains 17 residues. The CDR3 DNA is TGTGCCATCAGTGACCCAACTACGGGGACAGGGGGGTACGAGCAGTACTTC. Encoded protein: CAISDPTTGTGGYEQYF.

The chain couples TRBV28 to TRBJ1-5; the match to TRBD1 covers 9 bases. The CDR3 is 15 residues long. Per germline, CDR1 MDHEN and CDR2 SYDVKM. With 5 bases clipped from V and 11 bases from J, the junction kept 13 bases outside the gene matches. The CDR3 sequence is CASSPTGQGSKSQHF. DNA for the CDR3: TGTGCCAGCAGTCCAACGGGACAGGGCTCTAAGTCCCAGCATTTT.

The V and J genes are TRBV5-4 and TRBJ2-5; the match to TRBD2 covers 7 bases. V shed 1 base and J 5 bases; nucleotides not matched to a gene: 5. Per germline, CDR1 SGHNT and CDR2 YYREEE (reference sequence). The CDR3 runs 14 residues. CDR3 sequence reads: CASSLPRERETQYF. The CDR3, as DNA: TGTGCCAGCAGCTTGCCGCGGGAGCGGGAGACCCAGTACTTC. The full variable domain, completed using reference TRBV5-4 and TRBJ2-5, is ETGVTQSPTHLIKTRGQQVTLRCSSQSGHNTVSWYQQALGQGPQFIFQYYREEENGRGNFPPRFSGLQFPNYSSELNVNALELDDSALYLCASSLPRERETQYFGPGTRLLVL.

Comments on this clone: At one end, the junction sequence differs from germline, possibly due to a read error. The chain links TRBV5-1 to TRBJ2-3, with a possible D match to TRBD1 (5 bases). Per the germline V gene, CDR1 is SGHRS and CDR2 is YFSETQ. This CDR3 is 11 amino acids long. CDR3 in amino acids: CASRGADAQYF. The CDR3 region has the DNA TGCGCCAGCAGAGGGGCAGATGCGCAGTATTTT. The complete variable domain, with remaining parts taken from reference TRBV5-1 and TRBJ2-3, reads KAGVTQTPRYLIKTRGQQVTLSCSPISGHRSVSWYQQTPGQGLQFLFEYFSETQRNKGNFPGRFSGRQFSNSRSEMNVSTLELGDSALYLCASRGADAQYFGPGTRLTVL.

The chain joins TRBV18 to TRBJ2-1, with no clear D. V lost 2 bases and J lost 5, with 7 bases in between. The CDR3 is made up of 13 amino acids. The germline V gene has CDR1 KGHSH and CDR2 LQKENI. The CDR3 DNA is TGTGCCAGCTCACCAAACTTTAACAATGAGCAGTTCTTC. Amino acids: CASSPNFNNEQFF.

This clone appeared once. The chain joins TRBV7-3 to TRBJ2-1, with 8 bases matching TRBD1. Germline CDR1 and CDR2: SGHTA and FQGTGA. J gave up 1 base and V 3 bases, and 2 bases lay outside the gene matches. This CDR3 spans 15 amino acids. The CDR3 coding sequence is TGTGCCAGCAGCTTGGACAGGGTTTCCTACAATGAGCAGTTCTTC. Encoded protein: CASSLDRVSYNEQFF.

A few counts support this clone. The chain employs TRBV5-4 and TRBJ2-1; 8 bases fit TRBD2. The CDR3 is made up of 15 amino acids. V lost 0 bases to trimming and J lost 7 bases; unmatched junction nucleotides: 6. CDR1 is SGHNT and CDR2 is YYREEE in the germline V gene (reference sequence). The chain's CDR3 is CASSLAPAGVNEQFF. The CDR3 nucleotides read TGTGCCAGCAGCTTGGCCCCAGCGGGAGTGAATGAGCAGTTCTTC.

The V gene is TRBV27, the J gene TRBJ2-5; 7 bases align to TRBD2. CDR1 and CDR2 (germline): MNHEY, SMNVEV (reference sequence). The CDR3 extends over 16 amino acids. With V trimmed by 6 bases and J by 6 bases, 16 bases remained unmatched. CDR3 coding DNA: TGTGCCAGCAGCGATCACGGAGTGGGAGGGCCAAAGACCCAGTACTTC. Its protein product is CASSDHGVGGPKTQYF.